The clone carrying this T cell receptor beta chain was counted a few times. Data came from immunoSEQ multiplex PCR; TCRdb stores just in-frame clones and leaves some out. Of 60,000 or so clones in the sample, approximately 95% were seen once. This sample is drawn from a study of siplizumab effects on memory and regulatory T cells. Germline values: CDR1 ENHRY, CDR2 SYGVKD. CDR3 length: 14 amino acids. V lost 10 bases and J lost 8, with 20 bases in between. Sequences were obtained from CD8+ T cells sorted from blood. This sequence joins TRBV10-3 and TRBJ1-4; D ambiguous. This TCR derives from a human donor in good health. CDR3 loop: CASGEDNLSEKLFF. The CDR3 nucleotides read TGTGCCAGCGGAGAAGACAACCTCTCCGAAAAACTGTTTTTT.